This T cell receptor beta chain was captured in a study of T cells in Graves' hyperthyroidism and ophthalmopathy. The study's findings and limits: Also found in blood were most expanded thyroid clonotypes above 0.001. Ophthalmopathy was model-predicted a median about 6.7 months pre-onset.

This clonotype was picked up many times. Its antigen is as yet unknown. Regions amplified from RNA transcripts were the TCR beta CDR3 regions. First-round RT-PCR with HTBI primers amplified the TCR CDR3 region. Via MiXCR, TCRdb re-called the multiplex PCR reads, giving one row per CDR3 protein. Of 160,000 or so distinct CDR3 sequences listed, roughly 10% are singletons. The CDR3 consists of 15 residues. Per germline, CDR1 LNHDA and CDR2 SQIVND (reference sequence). Trimming pared 6 bases from V and 3 bases from J, leaving 15 bases between. Exclusion followed for patients with uncontrolled infection, other autoimmune disease, pregnancy or lactation.

The sequenced material came from blood. This chain links TRBV19 with TRBJ1-3; the D gene is possibly TRBD1 (5 bases). This sequence was found in a woman between 18 and 30 years old with Graves' hyperthyroidism that later progressed to Graves' ophthalmopathy. This CDR3 is CASSPVAGFGNTIYF. The CDR3 coding sequence is TGTGCCAGTAGCCCTGTGGCAGGGTTTGGAAACACCATATATTTT.